The 5 T cell receptor beta chains presented below share a single source sample, sequenced in a study of cytomegalovirus exposure and HLA in healthy donors. The primer mix had 60 Vbeta and 13 Jbeta primers. Sequencing was performed with immunoSEQ multiplex PCR; in TCRdb, only in-frame clones are kept and a portion is missing. The repertoire holds 140,000 or so clones, with around 75% as singletons. Material for sequencing was PBMCs. These receptors were collected from a woman aged 40 to 55 in good health and CMV-seronegative.

J is TRBJ1-3 and V is TRBV15; possibly TRBD1 for D (5 bases). Germline V gene sequence: CDR1 LNHNV, CDR2 YYDKDF (reference sequence). The CDR3 has 14 residues. Trimming left V 3 bases short and J 0 bases short, with 6 bases between. The DNA of the CDR3 is TGTGCCACCAGCAGCAGGGCCTCTGGAAACACCATATATTTT. This sequence encodes CATSSRASGNTIYF.

This chain connects TRBV29-1 to TRBJ1-2, with a tentative D call TRBD1 (5 bases). The CDR3 length is 12 residues. Germline V gives CDR1 SQVTM, CDR2 ANQGSEA. V lost 6 bases, J lost 5 bases, and 13 bases lay in between. The CDR3 region has the DNA TGCAGCGTGGTGGACGACAGATATGGCTACACCTTC. Amino acids: CSVVDDRYGYTF.

V usage is TRBV27 and J usage is TRBJ2-1, with 8 bases fitting TRBD2. The CDR3 covers 15 residues. V shed 6 bases and J 4 bases; nucleotides not matched to a gene: 8. Per germline, CDR1 MNHEY and CDR2 SMNVEV (reference sequence). CDR3 protein: CASRYSGSNYNEQFF. CDR3 nucleotide sequence: TGTGCCAGCAGATACAGCGGGAGCAATTACAATGAGCAGTTCTTC.

V gene TRBV11-3 combines with J gene TRBJ2-1, with TRBD1 matching over 10 bases. Trimming took 1 base from V and 7 from J; bases not matched to a gene: 4. The CDR3 is 15 amino acids. Per the germline V gene, CDR1 is SGHNT and CDR2 is YENEEA. The CDR3 spells CASSLGGQGRNEQFF. The CDR3 DNA reads TGTGCCAGCAGCTTAGGGGGACAGGGGCGGAATGAGCAGTTCTTC.

The chain joins TRBV10-3 to TRBJ1-2, with TRBD1 matching over 8 bases. CDR1 is ENHRY and CDR2 is SYGVKD in the germline V gene. Germline trimming cut 4 bases from V and 6 bases from J; bases unmatched to any gene: 10. This CDR3 comprises 15 residues. CDR3 sequence (DNA): TGTGCCATCAGTGGAAGATCGACAGGGGAGGATGGCTACACCTTC. Its translation: CAISGRSTGEDGYTF.